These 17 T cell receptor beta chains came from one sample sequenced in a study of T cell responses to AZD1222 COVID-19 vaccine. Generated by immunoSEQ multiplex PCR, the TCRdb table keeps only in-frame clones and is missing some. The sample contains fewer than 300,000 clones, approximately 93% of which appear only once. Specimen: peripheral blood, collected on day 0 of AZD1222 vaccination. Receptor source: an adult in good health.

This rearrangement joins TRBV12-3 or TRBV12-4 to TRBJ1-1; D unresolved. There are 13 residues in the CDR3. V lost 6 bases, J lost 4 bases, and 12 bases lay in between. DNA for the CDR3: TGTGCCAGCAGAAGAACCCACGGCACTGAAGCTTTCTTT. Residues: CASRRTHGTEAFF.

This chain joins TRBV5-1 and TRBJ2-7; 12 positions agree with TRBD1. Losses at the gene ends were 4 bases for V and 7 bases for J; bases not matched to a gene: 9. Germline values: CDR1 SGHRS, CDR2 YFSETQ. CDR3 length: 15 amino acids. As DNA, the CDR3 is TGCGCCAGCAGCCCGGGACAGGGGGCGCTTGGAGAGCAGTACTTC. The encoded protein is CASSPGQGALGEQYF.

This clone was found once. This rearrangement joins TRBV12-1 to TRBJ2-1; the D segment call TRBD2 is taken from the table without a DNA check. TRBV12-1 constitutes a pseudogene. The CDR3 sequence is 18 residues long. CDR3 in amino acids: CASSGEGAERERVNEQFF. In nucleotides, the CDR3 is TGTGCCAGCAGCGGTGAGGGCGCCGAACGGGAGAGGGTAAATGAGCAGTTCTTC.

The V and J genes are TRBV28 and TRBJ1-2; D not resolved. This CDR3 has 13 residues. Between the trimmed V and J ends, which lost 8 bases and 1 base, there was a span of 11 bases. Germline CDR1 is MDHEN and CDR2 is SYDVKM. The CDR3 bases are TGTGCCAGCTCGCAACCAGATAACTATGGCTACACCTTC. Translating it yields CASSQPDNYGYTF.

This CDR3 reads CASSEARRFSGNTIYF. DNA for the CDR3: TGTGCCAGCAGTGAAGCGCGACGATTCTCTGGAAACACCATATATTTT. This chain joins TRBV6-1 and TRBJ1-3; D not certain. Trimming took off 0 bases at V and 0 bases at J, with 9 bases between the two ends. The germline gives CDR1 MNHNS, CDR2 SASEGT. The CDR3 spans 16 residues.

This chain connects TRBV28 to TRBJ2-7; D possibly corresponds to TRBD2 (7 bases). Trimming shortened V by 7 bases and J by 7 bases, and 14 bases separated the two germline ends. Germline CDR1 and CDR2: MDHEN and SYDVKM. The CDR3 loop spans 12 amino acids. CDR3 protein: CASTRGGQEQYF. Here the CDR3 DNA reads TGTGCCAGCACGAGGGGGGGGCAAGAGCAGTACTTC.

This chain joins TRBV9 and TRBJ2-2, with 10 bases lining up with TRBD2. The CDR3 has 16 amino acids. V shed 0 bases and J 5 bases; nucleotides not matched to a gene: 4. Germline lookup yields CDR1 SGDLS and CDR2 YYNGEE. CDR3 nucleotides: TGTGCCAGCAGCGTAGCGGCTAGCGGGAGAACCGGGGAGCTGTTTTTT. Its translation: CASSVAASGRTGELFF.

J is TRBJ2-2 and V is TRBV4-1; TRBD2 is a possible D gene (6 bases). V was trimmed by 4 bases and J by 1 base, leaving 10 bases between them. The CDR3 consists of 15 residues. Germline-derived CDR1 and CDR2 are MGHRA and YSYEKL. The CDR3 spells CASSLPGGNTGELFF. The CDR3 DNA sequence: TGCGCCAGCAGCCTGCCCGGGGGGAACACCGGGGAGCTGTTTTTT.

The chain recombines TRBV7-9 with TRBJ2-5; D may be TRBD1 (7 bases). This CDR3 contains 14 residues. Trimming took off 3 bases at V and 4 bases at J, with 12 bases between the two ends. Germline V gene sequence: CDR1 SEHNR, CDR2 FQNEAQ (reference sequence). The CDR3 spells CASSLEGARETQYF. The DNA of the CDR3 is TGTGCCAGCAGCTTGGAGGGGGCACGAGAGACCCAGTACTTC.

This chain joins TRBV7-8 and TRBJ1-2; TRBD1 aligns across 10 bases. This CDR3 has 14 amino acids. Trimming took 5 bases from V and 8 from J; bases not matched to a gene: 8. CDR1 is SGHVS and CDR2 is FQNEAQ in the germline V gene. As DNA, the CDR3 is TGTGCCAGCAGCCTGGGACAGGGGAGTTGGGGCTACACCTTC. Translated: CASSLGQGSWGYTF. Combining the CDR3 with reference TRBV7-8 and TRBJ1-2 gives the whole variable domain GAGVSQSPRYKVAKRGQDVALRCDPISGHVSLFWYQQALGQGPEFLTYFQNEAQLDKSGLPSDRFFAERPEGSVSTLKIQRTQQEDSAVYLCASSLGQGSWGYTFGSGTRLTVV.

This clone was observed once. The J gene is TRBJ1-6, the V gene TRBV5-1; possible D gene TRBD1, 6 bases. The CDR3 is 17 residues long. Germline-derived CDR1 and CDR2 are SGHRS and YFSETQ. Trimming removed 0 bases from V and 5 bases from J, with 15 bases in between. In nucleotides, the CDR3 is TGCGCCAGCAGCTTGGAAGGGGGAGCAAGAAATAATTCACCCCTCCACTTT. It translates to CASSLEGGARNNSPLHF.

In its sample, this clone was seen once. CDR3 nucleotide sequence: TGTGCCAGCAGCTTTGGACAGGGGATTACCGGGGAGCTGTTTTTT. It codes for CASSFGQGITGELFF. V usage is TRBV7-9 and J usage is TRBJ2-2, with 9 positions matching TRBD1. The J segment lost 5 bases and the V segment lost 3 bases, leaving 4 bases of the junction unmatched. The CDR3 is made up of 15 amino acids. Looked up from germline, CDR1 is SEHNR and CDR2 is FQNEAQ (reference sequence).

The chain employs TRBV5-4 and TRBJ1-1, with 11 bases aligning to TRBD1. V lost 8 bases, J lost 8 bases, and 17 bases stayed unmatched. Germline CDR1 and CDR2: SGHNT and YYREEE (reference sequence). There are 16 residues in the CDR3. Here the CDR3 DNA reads TGTGCCAGTAGAGACGGGACAGGGGGACTGAACGGGGAAGCTTTCTTT. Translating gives CASRDGTGGLNGEAFF.

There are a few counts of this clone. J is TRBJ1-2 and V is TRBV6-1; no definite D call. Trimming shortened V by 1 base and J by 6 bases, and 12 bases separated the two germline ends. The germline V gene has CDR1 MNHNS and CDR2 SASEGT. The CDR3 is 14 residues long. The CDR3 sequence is CASSEVKSPHGYTF. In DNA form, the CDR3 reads TGTGCCAGCAGTGAAGTAAAGTCCCCCCATGGCTACACCTTC.

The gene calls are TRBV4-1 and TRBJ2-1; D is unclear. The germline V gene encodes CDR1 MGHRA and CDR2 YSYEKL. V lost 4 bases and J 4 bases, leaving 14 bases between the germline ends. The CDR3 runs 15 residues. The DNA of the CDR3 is TGCGCCAGCAGCCCCCGGCTAGGGATTTACAATGAGCAGTTCTTC. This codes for CASSPRLGIYNEQFF.

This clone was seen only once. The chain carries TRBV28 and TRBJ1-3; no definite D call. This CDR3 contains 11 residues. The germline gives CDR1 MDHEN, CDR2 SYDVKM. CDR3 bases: TGTGCTTCGCACGCTGGAAACACCATATATTTT. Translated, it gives CASHAGNTIYF.

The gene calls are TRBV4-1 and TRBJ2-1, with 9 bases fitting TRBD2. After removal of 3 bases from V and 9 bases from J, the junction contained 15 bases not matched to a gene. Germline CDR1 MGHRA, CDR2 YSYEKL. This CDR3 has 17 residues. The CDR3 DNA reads TGCGCCAGCAGCCAGTTCGGGCTAGCGGGATCAGTGGGTGAGCAGTTCTTC. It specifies CASSQFGLAGSVGEQFF.